These 27 T cell receptor beta chains originate from one sample sequenced in a study of T-cell reconstitution after alpha-beta-depleted transplantation in children. Unique molecular identifiers were used to barcode this TCRbeta library. TCRdb used MiXCR to reprocess the PCR reads, holding one entry per CDR3 protein. In the table there are more than 400,000 distinct CDR3 sequences, approximately 41% of which are singletons. This sample comprised PBMCs, obtained before TCRalphabeta/CD19-depleted stem cell transplant. Receptors originate from a girl aged 2-10 years with aplastic anemia, due to receive a stem cell transplant.

CDR3 sequence (DNA): TGCGCCAGCAGCCACGTGGACAGCTCCTACAATGAGCAGTTCTTC. This sequence encodes CASSHVDSSYNEQFF. The rearrangement uses TRBV4-1 and TRBJ2-1; maybe TRBD1 (6 bases). V shed 3 bases and J shed 0 bases, with 9 bases lying between them. The germline V gene encodes CDR1 MGHRA and CDR2 YSYEKL. This CDR3 region has 15 residues.

The sample holds a few counts of this clonotype. The chain uses TRBV6-2 or TRBV6-3 and TRBJ2-1, with D unresolved. V was shortened by 6 bases and J by 8 bases, with 8 bases between the two germline ends. This CDR3 is built from 11 residues. Germline CDR1 is MNHEY and CDR2 is SVGEGT. CDR3 residues: CASSRTDEQFF. The CDR3 nucleotides read TGTGCCAGCAGCCGGACGGATGAGCAGTTCTTC.

The V and J genes are TRBV11-2 and TRBJ2-1; 10 nucleotides align to TRBD2. Germline CDR1 is SGHAT and CDR2 is FQNNGV. The V and J ends lost 6 bases and 9 bases, in that order; junction bases with no gene match: 5. CDR3 size: 13 residues. The CDR3, as DNA: TGTGCCAGCAGTTCCGGACTAGCGGCTGAGCAGTTCTTC. Its protein is CASSSGLAAEQFF. The complete variable domain, with remaining parts taken from reference TRBV11-2 and TRBJ2-1, reads EAGVAQSPRYKIIEKRQSVAFWCNPISGHATLYWYQQILGQGPKLLIQFQNNGVVDDSQLPKDRFSAERLKGVDSTLKIQPAKLEDSAVYLCASSSGLAAEQFFGPGTRLTVL.

This clonotype was recorded many times. V gene TRBV15 combines with J gene TRBJ1-4; 7 nucleotides agree with TRBD1. Trimming cost V 1 base and J 3 bases; bases outside gene matches: 2. The germline V gene encodes CDR1 LNHNV and CDR2 YYDKDF (reference sequence). The CDR3 contains 15 residues. The CDR3 here is CATSRGQGSNEKLFF. CDR3 DNA sequence: TGTGCCACCAGCAGAGGACAGGGATCTAATGAAAAACTGTTTTTT.

In this sample, this clonotype turned up many times. The gene calls are TRBV15 and TRBJ1-4, with TRBD1 matching over 9 bases. V shed 1 base and J 5 bases; nucleotides not matched to a gene: 5. From germline, CDR1 is LNHNV and CDR2 YYDKDF (reference sequence). The CDR3 totals 16 residues. The chain's CDR3 is CATSRGGQGRNEKLFF. CDR3 DNA sequence: TGTGCCACCAGCAGAGGGGGACAGGGCAGAAATGAAAAACTGTTTTTT.

Only a few counts were recorded for this clonotype. J is TRBJ2-3 and V is TRBV5-1; maybe TRBD2 (5 bases). This CDR3 comprises 15 residues. Germline CDR1 reads SGHRS; CDR2 reads YFSETQ. V was clipped by 6 bases and J by 0 bases, with 14 bases between them. CDR3 in amino acids: CASIDRRGSTDTQYF. The CDR3, as DNA: TGCGCCAGCATCGACCGGAGAGGGAGCACAGATACGCAGTATTTT. The variable domain in full, completed from reference TRBV5-1 and TRBJ2-3, reads KAGVTQTPRYLIKTRGQQVTLSCSPISGHRSVSWYQQTPGQGLQFLFEYFSETQRNKGNFPGRFSGRQFSNSRSEMNVSTLELGDSALYLCASIDRRGSTDTQYFGPGTRLTVL.

This chain uses TRBV9 with TRBJ1-1, with D perhaps TRBD1 (5 bases). V was pared by 0 bases and J by 3 bases, with 9 bases between. Per the germline V gene, CDR1 is SGDLS and CDR2 is YYNGEE. The CDR3 has 14 amino acids. The CDR3, as DNA: TGTGCCAGCAGCGTAGGCAGGGCGGACACTGAAGCTTTCTTT. This gives the protein CASSVGRADTEAFF. Using reference TRBV9 and TRBJ1-1 for the parts outside the CDR3, the full variable domain is DSGVTQTPKHLITATGQRVTLRCSPRSGDLSVYWYQQSLDQGLQFLIQYYNGEERAKGNILERFSAQQFPDLHSELNLSSLELGDSALYFCASSVGRADTEAFFGQGTRLTVV.

This chain connects TRBV6-1 to TRBJ2-2, with D perhaps matching TRBD1 (5 bases). V dropped 6 bases and J dropped 4 bases, with 21 bases sitting between them. CDR3 length equals 17 residues. Germline V gene data show CDR1 as MNHNS and CDR2 as SASEGT. The CDR3 sequence: CASSWTSKGRITGELFF. Written as DNA, the CDR3 is TGTGCCAGCAGCTGGACATCGAAAGGCCGTATCACCGGGGAGCTGTTTTTT.

This clonotype appeared a few times. The chain uses TRBV10-3 and TRBJ2-5; no firm D call. Trimming removed 0 bases from V and 2 bases from J, with 7 bases in between. The CDR3 has 14 residues. Per germline, CDR1 ENHRY and CDR2 SYGVKD. CDR3 loop: CAISESAGQETQYF. The CDR3 DNA is TGTGCCATCAGTGAGTCGGCCGGACAAGAGACCCAGTACTTC.

The V gene is TRBV20-1, the J gene TRBJ1-1, with D unresolved. CDR1 DFQATT and CDR2 SNEGSKA come from the germline V gene (reference sequence). CDR3 length: 13 amino acids. With 1 base removed from V and 7 bases from J, the gap between germline ends came to 13 bases. DNA for the CDR3: TGCAGTGCTAGAGTTGGGGAGCGAATTGAAGCTTTCTTT. Translation: CSARVGERIEAFF.

This clonotype occurred a few times. The CDR3 DNA reads as TGTGCCAGCAGTTTGCAACCATACACCGGGGAGCTGTTTTTT. Protein sequence: CASSLQPYTGELFF. The chain recombines TRBV28 with TRBJ2-2; no reliable D call. The ends were cut back, 3 bases at V and 3 bases at J, with 8 bases in the middle. Germline CDR1 is MDHEN and CDR2 is SYDVKM. This CDR3 comprises 14 residues.

The sample holds many counts of this clonotype. The chain links TRBV6-1 to TRBJ2-1, with 14 bases matching TRBD2. The ends lost 6 bases at V and 8 bases at J; junction bases unmatched: 6. The CDR3 covers 15 residues. Germline loops: CDR1 MNHNS, CDR2 SASEGT. For the CDR3, the DNA is TGTGCCAGCAGACCCGGGACTAGCGGGAGCTATGAGCAGTTCTTC. It codes for CASRPGTSGSYEQFF.

The V gene is TRBV2, the J gene TRBJ2-1, with 7 bases that match TRBD2. This CDR3 spans 16 amino acids. V was pared by 7 bases and J by 0 bases, with 9 bases of the junction left unmatched. Germline V gives CDR1 SNHLY, CDR2 FYNNEI. In DNA form, the CDR3 reads TGTGCCAGCAACCTTAGAGCGGGGTTCTCCTACAATGAGCAGTTCTTC. This sequence encodes CASNLRAGFSYNEQFF.

This clonotype has a count of ten or more. The gene calls are TRBV7-2 and TRBJ1-6; D unresolved. With 4 bases removed from V and 5 bases from J, the gap between germline ends came to 9 bases. Germline assignment: CDR1 SGHTA and CDR2 FQGNSA. This CDR3 comprises 14 residues. CDR3 sequence: CASSSRVDNSPLHF. The CDR3 nucleotides are TGTGCCAGCAGCTCCCGGGTCGATAATTCACCCCTCCACTTT.

This clonotype appeared a few times. The chain carries TRBV10-3 and TRBJ2-5; possible D gene TRBD2, 6 bases. CDR1 and CDR2 from the germline V gene are ENHRY and SYGVKD. Trimming removed 3 bases at V and 5 bases at J, with 10 bases between. This CDR3 spans 13 amino acids. CDR3 DNA sequence: TGTGCCATCAGTGATGAGGGGAGGGAGACCCAGTACTTC. It yields the protein CAISDEGRETQYF.

This clonotype was recorded many times. This chain uses TRBV20-1 with TRBJ2-1; 9 positions match TRBD2. Germline CDR1 reads DFQATT; CDR2 reads SNEGSKA (reference sequence). V dropped 0 bases and J dropped 11; count of bases not matched to a gene: 11. The CDR3 extends over 15 amino acids. CDR3 nucleotides: TGCAGTGCTAGAGATGGCGGGAGGGGGATTGAAAAGCAGTTCTTC. Its protein is CSARDGGRGIEKQFF.

The rearrangement links TRBV15 to TRBJ2-1; D is unclear. This CDR3 comprises 15 residues. The germline CDR1 and CDR2 sequences are LNHNV and YYDKDF (reference sequence). The V and J ends lost 5 bases and 3 bases respectively, with 14 bases between them. The CDR3 bases are TGTGCCACCAGCCCCCGGGCCTCAAGCTACAATGAGCAGTTCTTC. Translated: CATSPRASSYNEQFF.

The chain combines TRBV6-5 with TRBJ2-5, with TRBD2 matching over 9 bases. The CDR3 extends over 15 amino acids. The germline gives CDR1 MNHEY, CDR2 SVGAGI. V shed 0 bases, J shed 1 base, and the junction held 0 bases outside the gene matches. The CDR3 DNA sequence: TGTGCCAGCAGTTACTCGCGGGAGGGCCAAGAGACCCAGTACTTC. This gives the protein CASSYSREGQETQYF.

The chain combines TRBV7-9 with TRBJ2-3; 9 bases fit TRBD2. V was clipped by 8 bases and J by 5 bases; unmatched bases: 5. Germline CDR1 reads SEHNR; CDR2 reads FQNEAQ (reference sequence). There are 13 residues in the CDR3. CDR3 sequence (DNA): TGTGCCAGCGGGAGCGGGAGGATAGATACGCAGTATTTT. Its protein product is CASGSGRIDTQYF.

This clonotype was observed a few times. The chain is built from TRBV25-1 and TRBJ2-4; D unresolved. The CDR3 loop spans 12 amino acids. Germline CDR1 reads MGHDK; CDR2 reads SYGVNS. V was trimmed by 3 bases and J by 6 bases, leaving 6 bases between them. CDR3 bases: TGTGCCAGCAGTGATTCTCTAAACATTCAGTACTTC. As protein: CASSDSLNIQYF.

The rearrangement joins TRBV27 to TRBJ2-6, with unresolved D. In germline, CDR1 is MNHEY, CDR2 SMNVEV (reference sequence). V lost 5 bases to trimming and J lost 4 bases, with 9 bases between them. CDR3 length: 14 amino acids. CDR3 sequence (DNA): TGTGCCAGCAGTATACGTATGGGGGCCAACGTCCTGACTTTC. Its protein product is CASSIRMGANVLTF.

Worth noting for this clonotype: This could be a read error, since a much larger clone is one nucleotide away. This chain connects TRBV5-1 to TRBJ2-3; 9 bases are shared with TRBD2. In germline, CDR1 is SGHRS, CDR2 YFSETQ. The CDR3 length is 16 residues. CDR3 in amino acids: CPSSPTSGISTDTQYF. CDR3 sequence (DNA): TGCCCCAGCAGCCCGACTAGCGGTATAAGCACAGATACGCAGTATTTT.

V is TRBV6-1 and J is TRBJ2-7; 10 bases match TRBD1. Germline-derived CDR1 and CDR2 are MNHNS and SASEGT. The CDR3 spans 14 residues. After removal of 6 bases from V and 5 bases from J, the junction contained 7 bases not matched to a gene. The CDR3 sequence: CASSLDRGENEQYF. The CDR3 DNA reads as TGTGCCAGCAGCCTGGACAGGGGGGAGAACGAGCAGTACTTC.

This clonotype was seen at least ten times. The V and J genes are TRBV12-3 or TRBV12-4 and TRBJ2-3; D gene ambiguous. The length of the CDR3 is 13 residues. The V and J ends lost 7 bases and 6 bases respectively, with 14 bases between them. The CDR3 sequence: CASTPYAEDTQYF. CDR3 coding DNA: TGTGCCAGCACCCCTTATGCGGAGGATACGCAGTATTTT.

This chain links TRBV20-1 with TRBJ2-3; TRBD2 aligns across 7 bases. The CDR3 runs 14 residues. Trimming cost V 7 bases and J 1 base; bases outside gene matches: 8. Germline CDR1 reads DFQATT; CDR2 reads SNEGSKA (reference sequence). Written as DNA, the CDR3 is TGCAGTGAGGGCCGGAGCGGGGGCACAGATACGCAGTATTTT. Its translation is CSEGRSGGTDTQYF.

This chain connects TRBV11-1 to TRBJ2-2, with D perhaps matching TRBD1 or TRBD2 (5 bases each). The CDR3 extends over 18 amino acids. Trimming left V 1 base short and J 2 bases short, with 17 bases between. In germline, CDR1 is SGHAT, CDR2 FQDESV (reference sequence). This CDR3 is CASSLVEGPRRNTGELFF. As DNA, the CDR3 is TGTGCCAGCAGCTTAGTAGAGGGGCCCCGCCGAAACACCGGGGAGCTGTTTTTT.

The V gene is TRBV20-1, the J gene TRBJ2-1, with 9 positions matching TRBD1. The V gene end was trimmed by 8 bases and the J gene end by 4 bases; junction bases not matched to a gene: 3. CDR1 is DFQATT, CDR2 SNEGSKA, per germline (reference sequence). CDR3 length: 12 residues. CDR3 region: CSTGTGYNEQFF. The DNA for the CDR3 is TGCAGTACCGGGACAGGGTACAATGAGCAGTTCTTC.